This T cell receptor (beta chain) derives from a study of T cells in Graves' hyperthyroidism and ophthalmopathy. Across the study: Peripheral blood was taken when the disease was first diagnosed, before any treatment began.

V trimming: 5 bases; J trimming: 5 bases; junction bases outside the gene matches: 4. Germline values: CDR1 MNHNS, CDR2 SASEGT. The CDR3 has 15 residues. This clonotype occurred many times. Its antigen is not known. Study results and limitations: Most clonotypes that expanded in the thyroid above 0.001 also showed up in blood. By a 13 V-J model, ophthalmopathy was set apart from stable hyperthyroidism.

Amplification of TCR beta CDR3 regions used RNA as the template. HTBI primers were employed in a first-round RT-PCR of the TCR CDR3. TCRdb recomputed calls from the multiplex PCR reads with MiXCR, one row per CDR3 protein. The profile shows nearly 110,000 distinct CDR3 sequences, 16% of them singletons. Subjects aged 18 to 65 presented with newly diagnosed hyperthyroidism of less than 2 months' duration. Sequencing used blood. The rearrangement links TRBV6-1 to TRBJ1-5; the match to TRBD1 covers 12 bases. This clonotype was obtained from a woman in her 50s with Graves' hyperthyroidism. As DNA, the CDR3 is TGTGCCAGCAGTAACCGGGACAGGGGGCATCAGCCCCAGCATTTT. Protein: CASSNRDRGHQPQHF.